This T cell receptor (beta chain) originates from a study of blood T cell repertoires in COVID-19. Original data processing: The assay estimated nucleated cells by amplifying reference gene primers. Assay: immunoSEQ multiplex PCR; the TCRdb copy retains only in-frame clones and omits some. V, J and clone size were drawn from that table, and D and trimming were deduced from the DNA. The sample has over 90,000 clones, approximately 84% seen once. Sequencing was performed on peripheral blood. The sequence was collected from a human donor in a cohort sampled during active or convalescent COVID-19.

Here the CDR3 reads CASSLTSGATDTQYF. CDR3 DNA sequence: TGCGCCAGCAGCTTGACTAGCGGGGCCACAGATACGCAGTATTTT. The chain uses TRBV5-1 and TRBJ2-3; 10 bases align to TRBD2. The CDR3 is 15 amino acids. The J segment lost 2 bases and the V segment lost 1 base, leaving 1 base of the junction unmatched. The germline V gene encodes CDR1 SGHRS and CDR2 YFSETQ. The variable domain in full, with the rest retrieved from reference TRBV5-1 and TRBJ2-3, is KAGVTQTPRYLIKTRGQQVTLSCSPISGHRSVSWYQQTPGQGLQFLFEYFSETQRNKGNFPGRFSGRQFSNSRSEMNVSTLELGDSALYLCASSLTSGATDTQYFGPGTRLTVL.